This TCR beta chain was captured by sequencing in a study of blood T cell repertoires in COVID-19. The wider study: Material from acute and convalescent COVID-19 was sourced from the United States, Italy and Spain.

Germline loops: CDR1 LGHDT, CDR2 YNNKEL (reference sequence). This CDR3 contains 17 residues. Losses at the gene ends were 4 bases for V and 4 bases for J; bases not matched to a gene: 12. In the authors' methods: Reference gene primer amplification gave estimated nucleated cell counts. Profiling relied on immunoSEQ multiplex PCR, and the TCRdb table lists in-frame clones only, not all of them. The V and J calls and clone size come from that table; D and trimming were worked out from the DNA. The sample contains roughly 76,000 clones, around 78% of which appear only once. The chain joins TRBV3-1 (or the pseudogene TRBV3-2) to TRBJ2-3; 9 bases match TRBD2. The sequencing sample was made of peripheral blood. The sequence came from a human donor in a cohort sampled during active COVID-19. The CDR3, as DNA: TGTGCCAGCAGCCCCTCGTCGCGCGGGAGGGTCGCAGATACGCAGTATTTT. Its protein is CASSPSSRGRVADTQYF.